This TCR beta chain was sequenced for a study of T cell repertoires in cytomegalovirus infection. Findings of the study overall: Identification of carriers of CMV plus the relevant HLA was performed using cumulative public TCR beta family frequency. CMV-specific TCR beta clonotypes restricted by HLA-C dominated the ex vivo response.

This clonotype was recorded many times. Its antigen remains unknown. Using its own MiXCR run on the reads, TCRdb lists one record per CDR3 protein. Here the sample spans more than 110,000 distinct CDR3 sequences, about 32% being singletons. The starting material was CD8+ T cells from cultured PBMCs, obtained from culture after CMV antigen stimulation. This clonotype originated in a human donor in good health (CMV status not recorded). Some clones in this sample may be carry-over from other donors' samples.

The CDR3 coding sequence is TGTGCCAGCACGGGACTAGCAGCAGATACGCAGTATTTT. It yields the protein CASTGLAADTQYF. The rearrangement joins TRBV2 to TRBJ2-3; TRBD2 agrees at 9 bases. The J segment lost 4 bases and the V segment lost 7 bases, leaving 3 bases of the junction unmatched. This CDR3 is built from 13 residues. Germline CDR1 is SNHLY and CDR2 is FYNNEI.